The 24 T cell receptor beta chains given below trace back to one sample, sequenced in a study of identical twins. Each CDR3 protein is one row after TCRdb ran MiXCR on the 5' RACE reads. The sample consists of hundreds of thousands of distinct CDR3 sequences, 6% to 9% of them appearing once. This sample also belongs to another study, concerning yellow fever vaccine responses in identical twins.

Sequenced material: memory (CD45RO+) T cells sorted from blood. These receptors were obtained from a woman aged 18-30 years in good health.

This clonotype has just a few counts. The chain combines TRBV28 with TRBJ2-1; the match to TRBD2 covers 9 bases. The CDR3 length is 16 residues. Germline V lookup: CDR1 MDHEN, CDR2 SYDVKM. The V and J ends lost 3 bases and 6 bases, in that order; junction bases with no gene match: 9. The CDR3 reads CASSFGLGLASNEQFF. DNA of the CDR3: TGTGCCAGCAGTTTCGGTCTCGGACTAGCGAGCAATGAGCAGTTCTTC. The whole variable domain, filled in from reference TRBV28 and TRBJ2-1, reads DVKVTQSSRYLVKRTGEKVFLECVQDMDHENMFWYRQDPGLGLRLIYFSYDVKMKEKGDIPEGYSVSREKKERFSLILESASTNQTSMYLCASSFGLGLASNEQFFGPGTRLTVL.

This clonotype has a handful of counts. The V and J genes are TRBV6-2 or TRBV6-3 and TRBJ2-3; perhaps TRBD2 as D (6 bases). CDR3 length: 14 amino acids. V was clipped by 6 bases and J by 2 bases, with 12 bases between them. The V gene's germline CDR1 is MNHEY and CDR2 SVGEGT. The CDR3 reads CASRPGTYTDTQYF. CDR3 in DNA: TGTGCCAGCAGGCCGGGGACTTACACAGATACGCAGTATTTT.

In this sample, this clonotype turned up a few times. The CDR3 sequence: CSAINEQFF. CDR3 sequence (DNA): TGCAGTGCTATCAATGAGCAGTTCTTC. This chain joins TRBV20-1 and TRBJ2-1; D is uncertain. Trimming took off 4 bases at V and 6 bases at J, with 1 base between the two ends. In germline, CDR1 is DFQATT, CDR2 SNEGSKA (reference sequence). The CDR3 covers 9 residues.

V is TRBV20-1 and J is TRBJ1-6; D perhaps matches TRBD1 (5 bases). This CDR3 spans 14 amino acids. The V end was cut by 4 bases, the J end by 12 bases, with 19 bases between. The germline gives CDR1 DFQATT, CDR2 SNEGSKA (reference sequence). The chain's CDR3 is CSAKEGREVGPLHF. DNA of the CDR3: TGCAGTGCTAAGGAGGGCAGGGAAGTTGGACCCCTCCACTTT.

This clonotype came up a few times. V and J are TRBV30 and TRBJ2-3, with 8 bases lining up with TRBD2. The CDR3 covers 16 residues. Germline CDR1 and CDR2: GTSNPN and SVGIG (reference sequence). V shed 2 bases and J 2 bases; nucleotides not matched to a gene: 9. For the CDR3, the DNA is TGTGCCTGGAGTCGAGGGGTAGCGGGGATCACAGATACGCAGTATTTT. As protein: CAWSRGVAGITDTQYF. The full variable domain, in which reference TRBV30 and TRBJ2-3 provide the parts outside the CDR3, is SQTIHQWPATLVQPVGSPLSLECTVEGTSNPNLYWYRQAAGRGLQLLFYSVGIGQISSEVPQNLSASRPQDRQFILSSKKLLLSDSGFYLCAWSRGVAGITDTQYFGPGTRLTVL.

This clonotype has a handful of counts. The chain recombines TRBV11-2 with TRBJ2-6; 8 bases line up with TRBD2. V gave up 6 bases and J gave up 0 bases; unmatched junction bases: 10. The CDR3 has 18 amino acids. Germline V gives CDR1 SGHAT, CDR2 FQNNGV. The CDR3 sequence is CASSLGGGAYSGANVLTF. CDR3 sequence (DNA): TGTGCCAGCAGTCTCGGGGGGGGAGCGTACTCTGGGGCCAACGTCCTGACTTTC.

This clonotype has ten or more counts. J is TRBJ2-5 and V is TRBV2, with TRBD1 matching 8 bases. CDR3 size: 13 residues. Germline V gene lookup returns CDR1 SNHLY and CDR2 FYNNEI. V dropped 4 bases and J dropped 7; count of bases not matched to a gene: 5. The CDR3 loop is CASSGETGVTQYF. The DNA of the CDR3 is TGTGCCAGCAGTGGCGAGACAGGGGTGACCCAGTACTTC.

This clonotype was found a few times. The V gene is TRBV7-2, the J gene TRBJ2-1; TRBD2 might be the D (6 bases). Germline-derived CDR1 and CDR2 are SGHTA and FQGNSA. V lost 2 bases and J 2 bases, leaving 10 bases between the germline ends. This CDR3 is 15 amino acids long. The CDR3 reads CASSLSSGTYNEQFF. The DNA of the CDR3 is TGTGCCAGCAGCTTAAGTAGCGGTACCTACAATGAGCAGTTCTTC.

In this sample, this clonotype turned up many times. This sequence joins TRBV29-1 and TRBJ2-7, with D possibly matching TRBD2 (6 bases). The CDR3 is 17 amino acids. CDR1 and CDR2 (germline): SQVTM, ANQGSEA. Between the trimmed V and J ends, which lost 1 base and 2 bases, there was a span of 21 bases. The CDR3 DNA reads as TGCAGCGTTGAAGGGGGAGGAGGGGCCCAAACCCCCTACGAGCAGTACTTC. Translated: CSVEGGGGAQTPYEQYF.

The V and J genes are TRBV28 and TRBJ2-7; weak D call: TRBD1 (7 bases). Trimming cost V 6 bases and J 2 bases, with 20 bases left between them. The CDR3 length is 16 residues. Germline CDR1 reads MDHEN; CDR2 reads SYDVKM. CDR3 sequence reads: CASRGSGAGGTYEQYF. The CDR3 nucleotides read TGTGCCAGCAGAGGGTCGGGGGCAGGGGGTACCTACGAGCAGTACTTC.

This clonotype was seen at least ten times. This chain connects TRBV7-2 to TRBJ2-1; 7 bases match TRBD2. With V trimmed by 1 base and J by 4 bases, 4 bases remained unmatched. The CDR3 has 15 amino acids. Per germline, CDR1 SGHTA and CDR2 FQGNSA. CDR3 protein: CASSLGREIYNEQFF. CDR3 coding DNA: TGTGCCAGCAGCTTAGGGCGGGAGATTTACAATGAGCAGTTCTTC.

This clonotype was seen a handful of times. The rearrangement links TRBV19 to TRBJ2-7; TRBD1 aligns across 11 bases. Germline lookup yields CDR1 LNHDA and CDR2 SQIVND (reference sequence). The CDR3 sequence is 13 residues long. Trimming at V came to 6 bases and at J to 5 bases, leaving 3 bases not matched to a gene. The CDR3 DNA reads as TGTGCCAGTAGGAGGACAGGGGGCGACGAGCAGTACTTC. It yields the protein CASRRTGGDEQYF.

Only a few counts were recorded for this clonotype. The chain combines TRBV5-1 with TRBJ1-4; D is ambiguous. CDR3 size: 16 residues. CDR1 and CDR2 (germline): SGHRS, YFSETQ. Trimming removed 3 bases at V and 3 bases at J, with 15 bases between. The DNA for the CDR3 is TGCGCCAGCAGCTCGAGGGCCGCGCAGGCTAATGAAAAACTGTTTTTT. Protein: CASSSRAAQANEKLFF.

The V gene is TRBV3-1, the J gene TRBJ1-1; D might be TRBD1 (6 bases). Germline-derived CDR1 and CDR2 are LGHDT and YNNKEL (reference sequence). Deletions cut 4 bases from V and 2 bases from J, with 11 bases between. CDR3 length equals 14 residues. This CDR3 reads CASSPRQVNTEAFF. The DNA of the CDR3 is TGTGCCAGCAGCCCACGACAGGTAAACACTGAAGCTTTCTTT. The complete variable domain, with remaining parts taken from reference TRBV3-1 and TRBJ1-1, reads DTAVSQTPKYLVTQMGNDKSIKCEQNLGHDTMYWYKQDSKKFLKIMFSYNNKELIINETVPNRFSPKSPDKAHLNLHINSLELGDSAVYFCASSPRQVNTEAFFGQGTRLTVV.

The rearrangement uses TRBV9 and TRBJ2-3; TRBD1 or TRBD2 may be the D gene (5 bases each). Germline V gene data show CDR1 as SGDLS and CDR2 as YYNGEE. The CDR3 sequence is 15 residues long. Trimming took off 0 bases at V and 2 bases at J, with 10 bases between the two ends. The CDR3 DNA is TGTGCCAGCAGCGTAGTCGGGGCAGTCACAGATACGCAGTATTTT. Translation gives CASSVVGAVTDTQYF.

Ten or more counts support this clonotype. The V and J genes are TRBV7-9 and TRBJ1-4, with D unclear. This CDR3 has 12 residues. Germline V gene lookup returns CDR1 SEHNR and CDR2 FQNEAQ (reference sequence). The V and J ends lost 5 bases and 6 bases respectively, with 7 bases between them. As DNA, the CDR3 is TGTGCCAGCAGCCGATATGATGAAAAACTGTTTTTT. Encoded protein: CASSRYDEKLFF.

The chain is built from TRBV10-3 and TRBJ2-1; 8 bases agree with TRBD1. V was pared by 6 bases and J by 7 bases, with 11 bases of the junction left unmatched. CDR1 and CDR2 from the germline V gene are ENHRY and SYGVKD. This CDR3 has 15 residues. CDR3 nucleotide sequence: TGTGCCATCAGACGCGACAGGGGCGTTAGTAATGAGCAGTTCTTC. Encoded protein: CAIRRDRGVSNEQFF.

The J gene is TRBJ2-5, the V gene TRBV2, with a possible D match to TRBD2 (6 bases). The CDR3 has 15 residues. The germline V and J ends were trimmed by 4 bases and 7 bases, with 19 bases remaining between them. Germline V gene lookup returns CDR1 SNHLY and CDR2 FYNNEI. The CDR3 coding sequence is TGTGCCAGCAGTGTTTCGGCCGTGAACGGGGGGACCCAGTACTTC. Its protein is CASSVSAVNGGTQYF.

This clonotype has more than one count but fewer than ten. The rearrangement uses TRBV7-9 and TRBJ2-5, with 7 bases identical to TRBD2. V lost 2 bases, J lost 5 bases, and 11 bases stayed unmatched. Germline-derived CDR1 and CDR2 are SEHNR and FQNEAQ (reference sequence). The CDR3 is 16 residues long. CDR3 amino acids: CASSLFAGTIQETQYF. CDR3 DNA: TGTGCCAGCAGCTTATTTGCCGGGACTATTCAGGAGACCCAGTACTTC. Looking up the rest from reference TRBV7-9 and TRBJ2-5 gives the full variable domain: DTGVSQNPRHKITKRGQNVTFRCDPISEHNRLYWYRQTLGQGPEFLTYFQNEAQLEKSRLLSDRFSAERPKGSFSTLEIQRTEQGDSAMYLCASSLFAGTIQETQYFGPGTRLLVL.

This clonotype appeared once. This rearrangement joins TRBV20-1 to TRBJ2-7; possible D gene TRBD2, 6 bases. Trimming took 6 bases from V and 5 from J, leaving 11 bases between them. The CDR3 is 11 amino acids. Germline CDR1 and CDR2: DFQATT and SNEGSKA (reference sequence). CDR3 DNA: TGCAGTGCACGACTAGTCGACGAGCAGTACTTC. Protein: CSARLVDEQYF.

This clonotype was counted between two and nine times. This chain uses TRBV12-3 or TRBV12-4 with TRBJ2-2; 10 bases line up with TRBD1. The CDR3 contains 15 residues. V shed 5 bases, J shed 6 bases, and the junction held 6 bases outside the gene matches. The CDR3 region is CASSADRGTAGELFF. In DNA, the CDR3 is TGTGCCAGCAGTGCGGACAGGGGGACCGCCGGGGAGCTGTTTTTT.

V usage is TRBV18 and J usage is TRBJ2-3; D gene uncertain. Trimming stripped 2 bases from V and 4 bases from J, with 10 bases between. In germline, CDR1 is KGHSH, CDR2 LQKENI. The CDR3 loop spans 14 amino acids. The DNA for the CDR3 is TGTGCCAGCTCACCATATGGGGTCGCAGATACGCAGTATTTT. It encodes CASSPYGVADTQYF.

This clonotype showed up many times. For the CDR3, the DNA is TGTGCCAGCAGGCTAGCGGGGGGCGATACGCAGTATTTT. Protein: CASRLAGGDTQYF. The chain is built from TRBV6-2 or TRBV6-3 and TRBJ2-3, with 11 bases fitting TRBD2. V shed 6 bases, J shed 6 bases, and the junction held 2 bases outside the gene matches. CDR1 is MNHEY and CDR2 is SVGEGT in the germline V gene. The CDR3 loop spans 13 amino acids.

This clonotype was detected many times. This chain joins TRBV12-3 or TRBV12-4 and TRBJ2-1, with TRBD2 matching 8 bases. This CDR3 has 14 residues. The V and J ends lost 5 bases and 6 bases, in that order; junction bases with no gene match: 6. CDR3 in DNA: TGTGCCAGCAGTCTCGGGACTAGTCTCAATGAGCAGTTCTTC. It specifies CASSLGTSLNEQFF.